The 18 T cell receptor beta chains below all came from one sample that was sequenced in a study of T cell clonality in common variable immunodeficiency. Using immunoSEQ multiplex PCR, the repertoire was profiled, and TCRdb retains in-frame clones only, with some absent. Altogether 25,000 to 35,000 clones were found in the sample, and no singletons occur. Their target antigens are unknown. Study results and caveats: In common variable immunodeficiency, TCR beta chains reportedly carried fewer deletions and N-nucleotide insertions.

The sequencing input was peripheral blood mononuclear cells. Source of these receptors: a human donor with common variable immunodeficiency.

This clone was recorded a few times. The read ends 3 residues before the CDR3 terminus; that terminus is restored from the germline J gene. The chain uses TRBV7-6 and TRBJ2-1; the match to TRBD1 covers 8 bases. CDR3 length: 13 amino acids. Germline V gene lookup returns CDR1 SGHVS and CDR2 FNYEAQ. The junction had 8 bases not matched to a gene; V was cut back by 7 bases and J by 9 bases. This chain's CDR3 is CASKGQGAGEQFF. The CDR3 DNA, read in part, is TGTGCCAGCAAGGGGCAGGGGGCGGGTGAG. Based on the CDR3 plus reference TRBV7-6 and TRBJ2-1, the full variable domain is GAGVSQSPRYKVTKRGQDVALRCDPISGHVSLYWYRQALGQGPEFLTYFNYEAQQDKSGLPNDRFSAERPEGSISTLTIQRTEQRDSAMYRCASKGQGAGEQFFGPGTRLTVL.

In its sample, this clone was seen a few times. Coverage ceases 3 residues before the CDR3 finishes, and the germline J gene fills in the end. The genes are TRBV2 and TRBJ2-1, with D perhaps matching TRBD2 (6 bases). The V and J ends lost 9 bases and 0 bases respectively, with 12 bases between them. Germline CDR1 SNHLY, CDR2 FYNNEI. The CDR3 has 14 residues. The CDR3 DNA, read in part, is TGTGCCAGGGCCAACGGGGGCTCCTACAATGAG. This sequence encodes CARANGGSYNE. The complete CDR3 reads CARANGGSYNEQFF. The full variable domain, in which reference TRBV2 and TRBJ2-1 provide the parts outside the CDR3, is EPEVTQTPSHQVTQMGQEVILRCVPISNHLYFYWYRQILGQKVEFLVSFYNNEISEKSEIFDDQFSVERPDGSNFTLKIRSTKLEDSAMYFCARANGGSYNEQFFGPGTRLTVL.

This clone showed up just a few times. The CDR3 is cut off 3 residues early in the read; its end comes from the germline J gene. V usage is TRBV19 and J usage is TRBJ2-2, with 9 bases fitting TRBD2. The CDR3 sequence is 15 residues long. CDR1 is LNHDA and CDR2 is SQIVND in the germline V gene (reference sequence). V lost 2 bases, J lost 3 bases, and 1 base stayed unmatched. The sequenced CDR3 bases are TGTGCCAGTAGTATATTAGCGGGAGACACCGGGGAG. This sequence encodes CASSILAGDTGE. The full CDR3 protein is CASSILAGDTGELFF.

This clone was seen ten or more times. The read halts 3 residues ahead of the CDR3 end, with the missing end drawn from the germline J gene. This chain joins TRBV6-4 and TRBJ1-2, with 9 bases lining up with TRBD1. This CDR3 spans 14 amino acids. The junction had 7 bases not matched to a gene; V was cut back by 5 bases and J by 6 bases. The V gene's germline CDR1 is MRHNA and CDR2 SNTAGT. The CDR3 loop reads CASSLTGGPDGYTF. The sequenced CDR3 bases are TGTGCCAGCAGTTTGACAGGGGGGCCTGATGGC.

This clone was seen at least ten times. The missing CDR3 end, 3 residues past where the read stops, is filled in from the germline J gene. V is TRBV18 and J is TRBJ2-5; 7 nucleotides match TRBD1. The trim removed 3 bases at V and 2 bases at J, leaving 9 bases unmatched. Germline lookup yields CDR1 KGHSH and CDR2 LQKENI. The CDR3 spans 16 residues. Incomplete CDR3 DNA: TGTGCCAGCTCACCTGAATGGACAGGCAGGCAAGAGACC. Translating gives CASSPEWTGRQET. From start to end, the CDR3 is CASSPEWTGRQETQYF.

Worth noting for this clone: The CDR3 end lies 3 residues beyond the end of the read and is filled in from the germline J gene. The sample has other DNA sequences that encode this CDR3 too. The chain joins TRBV7-3 to TRBJ2-3; 8 bases are shared with TRBD2. Per the germline V gene, CDR1 is SGHTA and CDR2 is FQGTGA. V shed 0 bases and J 6 bases; nucleotides not matched to a gene: 5. CDR3 length: 15 residues. The CDR3: CASSLTFGGADTQYF. Incomplete CDR3 DNA: TGTGCCAGCAGCTTAACGTTCGGGGGGGCCGATACG.

This clone was detected a few times. The CDR3 end falls 3 residues outside the read, so it is completed with the germline J gene. The chain uses TRBV30 and TRBJ2-7, with a weak D call TRBD1 (6 bases). V lost 0 bases and J 6 bases, leaving 9 bases between the germline ends. CDR3 size: 12 residues. The germline CDR1 and CDR2 sequences are GTSNPN and SVGIG (reference sequence). Incomplete CDR3 DNA: TGTGCCTGGAGTGTAGGGGGACCCGAG. This translates into CAWSVGGPE. The complete CDR3 sequence is CAWSVGGPEQYF.

This clone has a handful of counts. The read gets to within 3 residues of the CDR3 end, and the germline J gene fills in the rest. The chain links TRBV5-1 to TRBJ2-7, with D unclear. This CDR3 has 13 residues. Germline lookup yields CDR1 SGHRS and CDR2 YFSETQ. The germline V and J ends were trimmed by 0 bases and 4 bases, with 8 bases remaining between them. CDR3 amino acids: CASSLEARYEQYF. The sequenced CDR3 bases are TGCGCCAGCAGCTTGGAGGCTAGATACGAG.

This clone was picked up many times. Coverage ceases 3 residues before the CDR3 finishes, and the germline J gene fills in the end. This rearrangement joins TRBV18 to TRBJ2-5; 8 nucleotides agree with TRBD2. J was trimmed by 5 bases and V by 2 bases; bases with no gene match: 7. The germline V gene encodes CDR1 KGHSH and CDR2 LQKENI. There are 15 residues in the CDR3. CDR3 residues: CASSPAGLAGETQYF. Incomplete CDR3 DNA: TGTGCCAGCTCACCAGCCGGACTAGCAGGGGAGACC.

This clone has just a few counts. Coverage ceases 3 residues before the CDR3 finishes, and the germline J gene fills in the end. The chain uses TRBV30 and TRBJ1-2; possible D gene TRBD1, 6 bases. The CDR3 has 14 amino acids. Germline CDR1 reads GTSNPN; CDR2 reads SVGIG (reference sequence). The CDR3 protein is CAWSVRAGAGGYTF. The sequenced CDR3 bases are TGTGCCTGGAGTGTAAGGGCGGGGGCGGGGGGC.

Regarding this clone: The read ends 3 residues before the CDR3 terminus; that terminus is restored from the germline J gene. The J gene is TRBJ2-5, the V gene TRBV6-1; no firm D call. The CDR3 sequence is 15 residues long. The germline V and J ends were trimmed by 3 bases and 1 base, with 12 bases remaining between them. Germline values: CDR1 MNHNS, CDR2 SASEGT. The CDR3 reads CASSELAGTQETQYF. CDR3 DNA, as far as it was read: TGTGCCAGCAGTGAGCTGGCAGGAACCCAAGAGACC.

This clone showed up many times. The DNA ends 3 residues before the CDR3 does, and the rest of the CDR3 is filled in from the germline J gene. V gene TRBV29-1 combines with J gene TRBJ2-7; D is possibly TRBD2 (6 bases). This CDR3 is built from 14 residues. Germline-derived CDR1 and CDR2 are SQVTM and ANQGSEA. The germline V and J ends were trimmed by 4 bases and 6 bases, with 19 bases remaining between them. CDR3 protein: CSVGRGEAGSEQYF. The sequenced CDR3 bases are TGCAGCGTTGGTCGCGGGGAAGCCGGCAGCGAG.

Comments on this clone: The sequenced fragment ends 3 residues before the CDR3 boundary, so the rest is inferred from the germline J gene. The rearrangement links TRBV19 to TRBJ1-2, with 7 nucleotides matching TRBD1. V lost 4 bases and J lost 2; bases outside the gene matches: 4. Looked up from germline, CDR1 is LNHDA and CDR2 is SQIVND (reference sequence). CDR3 size: 14 residues. Incomplete CDR3 DNA: TGTGCCAGTAGTACTGACAGGGTGAACTATGGC. This codes for CASSTDRVNYG. The complete CDR3 sequence is CASSTDRVNYGYTF. The full variable domain, completed using reference TRBV19 and TRBJ1-2, is DGGITQSPKYLFRKEGQNVTLSCEQNLNHDAMYWYRQDPGQGLRLIYYSQIVNDFQKGDIAEGYSVSREKKESFPLTVTSAQKNPTAFYLCASSTDRVNYGYTFGSGTRLTVV.

This clone was counted ten times or more. The observed sequence ends 3 residues before the CDR3 terminus, with the missing tail filled in from the germline J gene. This rearrangement joins TRBV10-1 to TRBJ1-3; 8 positions agree with TRBD1. Germline V CDR1 and CDR2: WNHNN, SYGVQD (reference sequence). The CDR3 is 15 residues long. The V segment lost 4 bases and the J segment 4 bases; nucleotides outside the gene matches: 6. The CDR3 is CASSATGDRGNTIYF. The part of the CDR3 DNA that was read is TGCGCCAGCAGTGCGACAGGGGATAGGGGAAACACC.

This clone was detected many times. CDR3 bases read: TGCGCCAGCAGCTTGGGATACAGGGGTAGCACTGAA. It translates to CASSLGYRGSTE. The entire CDR3 sequence reads CASSLGYRGSTEAFF. The chain links TRBV5-1 to TRBJ1-1; TRBD1 matches at 7 bases. Sequencing ends 3 residues short of the CDR3 end; the germline J gene provides the rest. V lost 0 bases to trimming and J lost 4 bases; unmatched junction nucleotides: 6. The CDR3 has 15 residues. Germline values: CDR1 SGHRS, CDR2 YFSETQ.

Only a few counts were recorded for this clone. The CDR3 extends 3 residues past the end of the read, so its final part is completed from the germline J gene. This chain links TRBV7-3 with TRBJ2-1; the D gene is possibly TRBD1 (6 bases). Trimming shortened V by 5 bases and J by 9 bases, and 20 bases separated the two germline ends. CDR1 is SGHTA and CDR2 is FQGTGA in the germline V gene. The CDR3 is 15 amino acids. Partial CDR3 DNA: TGTGCCAGCAGCCTCGAAGGGGGTGAGGTTAGTGAG. As protein: CASSLEGGEVSE. The entire CDR3 protein reads CASSLEGGEVSEQFF. Full variable domain (rest looked up from reference TRBV7-3 and TRBJ2-1): GAGVSQTPSNKVTEKGKYVELRCDPISGHTALYWYRQSLGQGPEFLIYFQGTGAADDSGLPNDRFFAVRPEGSVSTLKIQRTERGDSAVYLCASSLEGGEVSEQFFGPGTRLTVL.

This clone was recorded many times. The CDR3 end is not reached by the read, which stops 3 residues before it; the germline J gene fills it in. V is TRBV20-1 and J is TRBJ2-3; 10 nucleotides agree with TRBD2. The V segment lost 4 bases and the J segment 6 bases; nucleotides outside the gene matches: 7. Germline lookup yields CDR1 DFQATT and CDR2 SNEGSKA (reference sequence). CDR3 length equals 14 residues. The covered CDR3 bases are TGCAGTGCTATTAGCGGGGGGATGTGGGATACG. It specifies CSAISGGMWDT. The whole CDR3 protein is CSAISGGMWDTQYF.

This clone showed up many times. The CDR3 loop reads CASSYSFQREAFF. The part of the CDR3 DNA that was read is TGTGCCAGCAGTTACTCGTTCCAGAGAGAA. The chain carries TRBV6-2 or TRBV6-3 and TRBJ1-1; D gene uncertain. With the read ending 3 residues before the CDR3 end, the germline J gene is used to fill in that end. Germline V CDR1 and CDR2: MNHEY, SVGEGT. The CDR3 has 13 residues.